The 19 T cell receptor beta chains given below trace back to one sample, sequenced in a study of T cell repertoires in cytomegalovirus infection. TCRdb used MiXCR to reprocess the reads, holding one entry per CDR3 protein. Of approximately 150,000 distinct CDR3 sequences in the sample, 5% to 6.5% are singletons; the top ten hold about 20%. The specimen sequenced was PBMCs. The receptors were sampled from a human donor in good health (CMV status not recorded). Some clones in this sample may be carry-over from other donors' samples.

This clonotype came up many times. The DNA for the CDR3 is TGTGCCAGCAGTTTAGTCTTGGGCAATCAGCCCCAGCATTTT. Translated, it gives CASSLVLGNQPQHF. The V and J genes are TRBV28 and TRBJ1-5; D unclear. In germline, CDR1 is MDHEN, CDR2 SYDVKM. The CDR3 contains 14 residues. Trimming removed 2 bases at V and 2 bases at J, with 7 bases between.

The chain uses TRBV7-6 and TRBJ2-1; 7 nucleotides match TRBD1. Looked up from germline, CDR1 is SGHVS and CDR2 is FNYEAQ. V was clipped by 4 bases and J by 10 bases; unmatched bases: 7. The CDR3 covers 13 residues. The CDR3 DNA sequence: TGTGCCAGCAGCTCGAAGACAGGGAGCGAGCAGTTCTTC. Protein product: CASSSKTGSEQFF.

This chain connects TRBV14 to TRBJ1-2; D gene unclear. Germline-derived CDR1 and CDR2 are SGHDN and FVKESK. Trimming shortened V by 4 bases and J by 9 bases, and 12 bases separated the two germline ends. The CDR3 contains 12 residues. The CDR3 spells CASSPVGPSYTF. The CDR3 nucleotides read TGTGCCAGCAGCCCGGTGGGCCCTAGCTACACCTTC.

This clonotype was counted between two and nine times. The chain has TRBV2 and TRBJ1-1; TRBD1 is a possible D gene (5 bases). Germline loops: CDR1 SNHLY, CDR2 FYNNEI. V was clipped by 2 bases and J by 6 bases, with 16 bases between them. The CDR3 consists of 15 residues. The CDR3 DNA reads as TGTGCCAGCAGTGAAAGGTTGCAGGGAGGCGCTGAAGCTTTCTTT. Translated, it gives CASSERLQGGAEAFF.

This clonotype was detected ten times or more. J is TRBJ1-2 and V is TRBV6-1, with 9 bases aligning to TRBD1. CDR1 MNHNS and CDR2 SASEGT come from the germline V gene. The V segment lost 6 bases and the J segment 8 bases; nucleotides outside the gene matches: 10. The CDR3 is 14 amino acids. CDR3 in amino acids: CASRSRTGEGGYTF. For the CDR3, the DNA is TGTGCCAGCAGATCCCGGACAGGGGAGGGGGGCTACACCTTC.

This clonotype appeared many times. The chain carries TRBV7-2 and TRBJ2-3; D is unclear. CDR1 is SGHTA, CDR2 FQGNSA, per germline. The CDR3 has 14 residues. Between the trimmed V and J ends, which lost 1 base and 1 base, there was a span of 6 bases. This CDR3 is CASSLGTRTDTQYF. The CDR3 bases are TGTGCCAGCAGCTTAGGTACCCGCACAGATACGCAGTATTTT.

The V gene is TRBV20-1, the J gene TRBJ2-3, with a tentative D call TRBD1 (5 bases). This CDR3 is 15 amino acids long. V lost 3 bases, J lost 0 bases, and 13 bases lay in between. The V gene's germline CDR1 is DFQATT and CDR2 SNEGSKA (reference sequence). The CDR3 sequence is CSASWGRASTDTQYF. The CDR3 DNA follows: TGCAGTGCTAGCTGGGGCAGGGCTAGCACAGATACGCAGTATTTT.

The gene calls are TRBV20-1 and TRBJ1-6; D is unclear. Looked up from germline, CDR1 is DFQATT and CDR2 is SNEGSKA (reference sequence). The CDR3 is 14 amino acids. Trimming pared 3 bases from V and 5 bases from J, leaving 11 bases between. The CDR3 region has the DNA TGCAGTGCTAGTCGTCTCGAAAATAATTCACCCCTCCACTTT. Translating it yields CSASRLENNSPLHF.

This clonotype occurred many times. The rearrangement joins TRBV7-2 to TRBJ2-7, with D maybe TRBD2 (5 bases). The CDR3 length is 15 residues. CDR1 SGHTA and CDR2 FQGNSA come from the germline V gene. V lost 3 bases and J 2 bases, leaving 14 bases between the germline ends. CDR3 sequence (DNA): TGTGCCAGCAGCTTGGGAGCAAGTAGGCCCTACGAGCAGTACTTC. Translation gives CASSLGASRPYEQYF.

This clonotype was recorded at least ten times. The chain recombines TRBV19 with TRBJ2-5; TRBD1 aligns across 8 bases. Germline lookup yields CDR1 LNHDA and CDR2 SQIVND (reference sequence). V lost 4 bases and J lost 3; bases outside the gene matches: 4. The CDR3 runs 14 residues. This CDR3 reads CASSSGTGEETQYF. The CDR3 bases are TGTGCCAGTAGTAGCGGGACAGGCGAAGAGACCCAGTACTTC.

This clonotype appeared many times. The chain carries TRBV7-2 and TRBJ1-1, with D unclear. Between the trimmed V and J ends, which lost 2 bases and 1 base, there was a span of 11 bases. This CDR3 contains 15 residues. The V gene's germline CDR1 is SGHTA and CDR2 FQGNSA. Here the CDR3 reads CASSLWAGENTEAFF. The CDR3 nucleotides are TGTGCCAGCAGCTTATGGGCTGGGGAGAACACTGAAGCTTTCTTT.

The rearrangement uses TRBV10-3 and TRBJ1-2; 8 bases map to TRBD1. Looked up from germline, CDR1 is ENHRY and CDR2 is SYGVKD. Trimming removed 6 bases from V and 4 bases from J; junction bases left unmatched: 4. The CDR3 totals 13 residues. The CDR3 DNA is TGTGCCATCAGGGACAGGGCCGGCTATGGCTACACCTTC. The encoded protein is CAIRDRAGYGYTF.

The gene calls are TRBV12-3 or TRBV12-4 and TRBJ2-5; D not resolved. The CDR3 covers 14 residues. V gave up 5 bases and J gave up 3 bases, with 13 bases separating them. The CDR3 is CASSPTRTKETQYF. The CDR3 bases are TGTGCCAGCAGTCCCACTCGGACCAAAGAGACCCAGTACTTC.

Many counts were recorded for this clonotype. The chain has TRBV7-2 and TRBJ1-6, with TRBD1 identical over 12 bases. Per germline, CDR1 SGHTA and CDR2 FQGNSA. CDR3 length: 21 residues. Losses at the gene ends were 5 bases for V and 2 bases for J; bases not matched to a gene: 16. The CDR3 loop reads CASSGRRDRGRWSPYNSPLHF. The CDR3 coding sequence is TGTGCCAGCAGCGGCCGCCGGGACAGGGGGCGATGGTCCCCCTATAATTCACCCCTCCACTTT. Supplemented by reference TRBV7-2 and TRBJ1-6, the full variable domain reads GAGVSQSPSNKVTEKGKDVELRCDPISGHTALYWYRQSLGQGLEFLIYFQGNSAPDKSGLPSDRFSAERTGGSVSTLTIQRTQQEDSAVYLCASSGRRDRGRWSPYNSPLHFGNGTRLTVT.

The V gene is TRBV2, the J gene TRBJ1-1, with unresolved D. Trimming removed 2 bases at V and 3 bases at J, with 4 bases between. Germline V gene lookup returns CDR1 SNHLY and CDR2 FYNNEI. The CDR3 spans 12 residues. The CDR3 sequence is CASSERDTEAFF. The CDR3 DNA is TGTGCCAGCAGTGAACGCGACACTGAAGCTTTCTTT.

This clonotype has a count of ten or more. This rearrangement joins TRBV12-3 or TRBV12-4 to TRBJ1-5; perhaps TRBD1 as D (5 bases). The CDR3 is made up of 14 amino acids. V lost 7 bases to trimming and J lost 2 bases, with 12 bases between them. The CDR3 coding sequence is TGTGCCAGCAAGAGGGGTGGAGGCAATCAGCCCCAGCATTTT. It yields the protein CASKRGGGNQPQHF.

This chain links TRBV19 with TRBJ2-2, with a tentative D call TRBD2 (6 bases). There are 17 residues in the CDR3. Germline V gene sequence: CDR1 LNHDA, CDR2 SQIVND (reference sequence). V was pared by 1 base and J by 5 bases, with 17 bases between. The CDR3 region is CASSIGMTRSNTGELFF. The CDR3 DNA is TGTGCCAGTAGTATAGGGATGACTAGAAGTAATACCGGGGAGCTGTTTTTT.

This clonotype came up a few times. This rearrangement joins TRBV6-4 to TRBJ2-2, with D uncertain. The CDR3 covers 13 residues. V lost 3 bases, J lost 4 bases, and 6 bases lay in between. Germline assignment: CDR1 MRHNA and CDR2 SNTAGT. The CDR3 reads CASSEQSTGELFF. In DNA form, the CDR3 reads TGTGCCAGCAGTGAACAGAGCACCGGGGAGCTGTTTTTT.

This clonotype was seen more than once but under ten times. As the CDR3 is not closed by the conserved phenylalanine or tryptophan, this likely results from a read error. The DNA is left out, because the CDR3 cannot be placed on it with certainty; the CDR3 is given as TCRdb lists it. This chain uses TRBV7-9 with TRBJ1-2; the D segment call TRBD1 is taken from the table without a DNA check. Germline CDR1 SEHNR, CDR2 FQNEAQ (reference sequence). The CDR3 sequence runs 12 residues, both termini included. The CDR3 spells CASSPQDRNAYL.